Below, 22 T cell receptor beta chains from the same sample are listed, as sequenced in a study of OX40 agonist ivuxolimab in advanced cancers. The assay was immunoSEQ multiplex PCR, and TCRdb's table has in-frame clones only and misses some. The table shows 53,000 or so clones, with about four fifths occurring only once. The sample was CD4+ or CD8+ T cells sorted from blood, taken in a trial of the OX40 agonist ivuxolimab. All receptors come from an adult with an advanced solid tumor such as melanoma, head and neck, liver or kidney cancer.

The chain recombines TRBV21-1 with TRBJ1-5. TRBV21-1 is recorded as a pseudogene. The CDR3 spans 15 residues. The CDR3 nucleotides read TGTGCCAGCAGCAGGCTACATTGGCATCATCAGCCCCAGCATTTT. It encodes CASSRLHWHHQPQHF.

CDR3 region: CASSLARDRTYNEQFF. The CDR3 DNA follows: TGTGCCAGCAGCTTGGCCCGGGACAGAACCTACAATGAGCAGTTCTTC. The rearrangement joins TRBV13 to TRBJ2-1; 7 bases fit TRBD1. This CDR3 spans 16 amino acids. The junction had 7 bases not matched to a gene; V was cut back by 3 bases and J by 2 bases. The V gene's germline CDR1 is PRHDT and CDR2 FYEKMQ (reference sequence).

This chain joins TRBV18 and TRBJ1-5; 7 nucleotides line up with TRBD1. J gave up 0 bases and V 1 base, and 3 bases lay outside the gene matches. CDR3 length: 16 amino acids. Per germline, CDR1 KGHSH and CDR2 LQKENI. The CDR3 spells CASSPQGADSNQPQHF. CDR3 nucleotides: TGTGCCAGCTCACCACAGGGGGCGGATAGCAATCAGCCCCAGCATTTT.

This clone showed up just once. This sequence joins TRBV7-8 and TRBJ1-6, with D tentatively TRBD1 (5 bases). Germline lookup yields CDR1 SGHVS and CDR2 FQNEAQ. The V gene lost 1 base and the J gene lost 3 bases, with 7 bases spanning the gap. This CDR3 is built from 15 residues. The CDR3 loop is CASSLGQNYNSPLHF. In nucleotides, the CDR3 is TGTGCCAGCAGCTTAGGACAGAACTATAATTCACCCCTCCACTTT.

This clone was picked up one time. The V call is TRBV18, the J call TRBJ1-1, with a weak D call TRBD1 (5 bases). Deletions cut 3 bases from V and 5 bases from J, with 19 bases between. Germline V gene data show CDR1 as KGHSH and CDR2 as LQKENI. The CDR3 sequence is 16 residues long. CDR3: CASSPTRPGGRTEAFF. Written as DNA, the CDR3 is TGTGCCAGCTCACCCACACGACCGGGGGGAAGAACTGAAGCTTTCTTT.

V gene TRBV18 combines with J gene TRBJ2-6; D unresolved. The CDR3 extends over 18 amino acids. With 3 bases removed from V and 0 bases from J, the gap between germline ends came to 15 bases. The germline gives CDR1 KGHSH, CDR2 LQKENI. The CDR3 nucleotides are TGTGCCAGCTCACCCTTGATACCACGTCCCTCTGGGGCCAACGTCCTGACTTTC. Amino acids: CASSPLIPRPSGANVLTF.

V usage is TRBV5-1 and J usage is TRBJ2-2; 7 positions match TRBD1. CDR1 and CDR2 (germline): SGHRS, YFSETQ. This CDR3 has 14 amino acids. V shed 1 base and J 6 bases; nucleotides not matched to a gene: 3. DNA of the CDR3: TGCGCCAGCAGCTTGAGGCAGGGGGCCGGGGAGCTGTTTTTT. As protein: CASSLRQGAGELFF.

The J gene is TRBJ2-7, the V gene TRBV7-2, with TRBD2 identical over 10 bases. The CDR3 loop spans 15 amino acids. CDR1 is SGHTA and CDR2 is FQGNSA in the germline V gene. The junction had 10 bases not matched to a gene; V was cut back by 5 bases and J by 6 bases. CDR3 loop: CASSVPGLARFEQYF. Written as DNA, the CDR3 is TGTGCCAGCAGCGTCCCGGGACTAGCGCGATTCGAGCAGTACTTC.

There are a few counts of this clone. The chain recombines TRBV5-1 with TRBJ2-1, with 16 bases identical to TRBD2. Germline CDR1 SGHRS, CDR2 YFSETQ. The trim removed 1 base at V and 13 bases at J, leaving 11 bases unmatched. The CDR3 contains 17 residues. CDR3 sequence (DNA): TGCGCCAGCAGCTTGATACCGGCCGGGACTAGCGGGAGGGCCCAGTTCTTC. It yields the protein CASSLIPAGTSGRAQFF.

The chain has TRBV11-2 and TRBJ1-1, with a possible D match to TRBD1 (5 bases). With 4 bases removed from V and 9 bases from J, the gap between germline ends came to 21 bases. Germline lookup yields CDR1 SGHAT and CDR2 FQNNGV. The CDR3 runs 15 residues. The CDR3 DNA follows: TGTGCCAGCAGCTCCGTAACCCCGGGGCAGCATAAAGCTTTCTTT. It codes for CASSSVTPGQHKAFF.

The genes are TRBV19 and TRBJ2-3, with 7 nucleotides matching TRBD1. CDR3 size: 15 residues. V was pared by 1 base and J by 2 bases, with 3 bases of the junction left unmatched. CDR1 LNHDA and CDR2 SQIVND come from the germline V gene (reference sequence). The CDR3 bases are TGTGCCAGTAGTATAGGGGGACAGCACACAGATACGCAGTATTTT. This gives the protein CASSIGGQHTDTQYF.

The J gene is TRBJ1-1, the V gene TRBV18; D perhaps matches TRBD1 (6 bases). Trimming removed 2 bases from V and 4 bases from J, with 17 bases in between. The CDR3 contains 16 residues. Germline assignment: CDR1 KGHSH and CDR2 LQKENI. CDR3 loop: CASSPSGATVVTEAFF. CDR3 nucleotides: TGTGCCAGCTCACCATCGGGGGCCACTGTGGTCACTGAAGCTTTCTTT.

V and J are TRBV7-9 and TRBJ1-3, with 8 bases fitting TRBD1. V gave up 7 bases and J gave up 1 base; unmatched junction bases: 6. CDR3 size: 15 residues. Per the germline V gene, CDR1 is SEHNR and CDR2 is FQNEAQ (reference sequence). The CDR3 here is CASNQQGGSGNTIYF. In DNA, the CDR3 is TGTGCCAGCAACCAACAGGGGGGGTCTGGAAACACCATATATTTT.

This rearrangement joins TRBV27 to TRBJ2-7, with D unresolved. The germline CDR1 and CDR2 sequences are MNHEY and SMNVEV (reference sequence). CDR3 length equals 12 residues. The germline V and J ends were trimmed by 2 bases and 4 bases, with 6 bases remaining between them. CDR3 DNA: TGTGCCAGCAGTTTACTTGGGTACGAGCAGTACTTC. Amino acid sequence: CASSLLGYEQYF.

The rearrangement joins TRBV14 to TRBJ2-6; no clear D. The CDR3 runs 15 residues. Trimming took off 1 base at V and 0 bases at J, with 4 bases between the two ends. Germline assignment: CDR1 SGHDN and CDR2 FVKESK. The CDR3 nucleotides read TGTGCCAGCAGCCAAGCGGCCTCTGGGGCCAACGTCCTGACTTTC. Its protein is CASSQAASGANVLTF.

J is TRBJ1-2 and V is TRBV16, with TRBD1 as a possible D gene (5 bases). This CDR3 has 15 amino acids. The V end lost 5 bases, the J end lost 2 bases, and 15 bases lay between the germline ends. The germline V gene encodes CDR1 KGHSY and CDR2 FQNENV. The CDR3 protein is CASSAHRTPNYGYTF. The CDR3 coding sequence is TGTGCCAGCAGCGCACACAGGACGCCAAACTATGGCTACACCTTC.

CDR3 DNA sequence: TGTGCCAGCAGCACCCCCGGGGTCGGCGGCTACACCTTC. This translates into CASSTPGVGGYTF. The V and J genes are TRBV7-2 and TRBJ1-2; unclear D gene. CDR1 and CDR2 from the germline V gene are SGHTA and FQGNSA. V gave up 5 bases and J gave up 8 bases, with 15 bases separating them. The CDR3 consists of 13 residues.

This chain joins TRBV5-1 and TRBJ2-5, with 12 bases fitting TRBD2. V trimming: 3 bases; J trimming: 5 bases; junction bases outside the gene matches: 14. CDR3 length: 18 residues. Looked up from germline, CDR1 is SGHRS and CDR2 is YFSETQ. CDR3 sequence reads: CASSSNQLAGGPEETQYF. DNA for the CDR3: TGCGCCAGCAGCTCTAACCAGCTAGCGGGAGGGCCGGAGGAGACCCAGTACTTC. Drawing the rest from reference TRBV5-1 and TRBJ2-5, the complete variable domain is KAGVTQTPRYLIKTRGQQVTLSCSPISGHRSVSWYQQTPGQGLQFLFEYFSETQRNKGNFPGRFSGRQFSNSRSEMNVSTLELGDSALYLCASSSNQLAGGPEETQYFGPGTRLLVL.

V and J are TRBV5-1 and TRBJ1-2; 8 bases are shared with TRBD1. The trim removed 4 bases at V and 5 bases at J, leaving 13 bases unmatched. In germline, CDR1 is SGHRS, CDR2 YFSETQ. The CDR3 spans 16 residues. This CDR3 reads CASSVGGGQGPYGYTF. In DNA, the CDR3 is TGCGCCAGCAGCGTTGGGGGAGGACAGGGACCGTATGGCTACACCTTC.

The rearrangement uses TRBV9 and TRBJ2-7; 8 nucleotides line up with TRBD2. Per the germline V gene, CDR1 is SGDLS and CDR2 is YYNGEE. This CDR3 is built from 15 residues. With 0 bases clipped from V and 2 bases from J, the junction kept 4 bases outside the gene matches. The CDR3 spells CASSVGLAGTYEQYF. The CDR3 nucleotides read TGTGCCAGCAGCGTAGGGTTAGCGGGAACCTACGAGCAGTACTTC.

The chain uses TRBV9 and TRBJ2-2, with D possibly TRBD2 on 5 matching bases. CDR3 size: 14 residues. CDR1 and CDR2 (germline): SGDLS, YYNGEE. V shed 6 bases and J shed 0 bases, with 9 bases lying between them. Here the CDR3 DNA reads TGTGCCAGCAAGACACTAGCGAACACCGGGGAGCTGTTTTTT. As protein: CASKTLANTGELFF.

The genes are TRBV6-5 and TRBJ1-2; D remains unclear. Germline CDR1 and CDR2: MNHEY and SVGAGI. This CDR3 contains 15 residues. V dropped 0 bases and J dropped 2 bases, with 10 bases sitting between them. The CDR3 protein is CASSYSLSKNYGYTF. DNA of the CDR3: TGTGCCAGCAGTTACTCGTTGTCAAAAAACTATGGCTACACCTTC.